This TCR beta chain was retrieved from a study of blood T cell repertoires in COVID-19. Study summary: The United States, Italy and Spain provided the acute and convalescent COVID-19 samples. PBMCs, B-cell-depleted T cells, or T cells were the source of the cDNA or gDNA that made up the material.

Germline V gene sequence: CDR1 LGHNA, CDR2 YNFKEQ. Trimming left V 0 bases short and J 1 base short, with 16 bases between. The CDR3 extends over 18 amino acids. Per the authors' pipeline: Reference gene primers were amplified, and this amplification served to estimate nucleated cell counts. Clones were sequenced by immunoSEQ multiplex PCR, and TCRdb holds only the in-frame ones, with some missing. V and J calls and clone size follow that table, whereas D and trimming were derived from the DNA. This sample has roughly 87,000 clones, with around 85% found just once. Material: peripheral blood. V is TRBV4-2 and J is TRBJ1-5, with D perhaps TRBD1 (6 bases). The TCR originated in an older woman with acute or convalescent COVID-19. The CDR3 spells CASSQDKQGPLSNQPQHF. Here the CDR3 DNA reads TGTGCCAGCAGCCAAGATAAGCAGGGGCCTTTGAGCAATCAGCCCCAGCATTTT.